This T cell receptor beta chain was observed in a study of blood T cell repertoires in COVID-19. Across the whole study: Researchers got acute and convalescent COVID-19 samples from the United States, Italy and Spain. T cells, B-cell-depleted T cells, or PBMCs provided the cDNA or gDNA that served as material.

From germline, CDR1 is PRHDT and CDR2 FYEKMQ (reference sequence). The CDR3 loop spans 17 amino acids. V lost 5 bases, J lost 2 bases, and 8 bases stayed unmatched. Per the authors' pipeline: Amplification of reference gene primers provided the estimated nucleated cell counts. Using immunoSEQ multiplex PCR, the repertoire was profiled, and TCRdb retains in-frame clones only, with some absent. That table is the source of V, J and clone size, and D and trimming were worked out from the DNA. Here the sample spans about 43,000 clones, 87% being singletons. The sequenced sample consisted of peripheral blood. The chain couples TRBV13 to TRBJ2-3; TRBD2 matches 12 bases. The TCR originated in a woman older than 75 with active COVID-19. CDR3 loop: CASSVSSGGALTDTQYF. CDR3 in DNA: TGTGCCAGCAGCGTCTCTAGCGGGGGGGCCCTCACAGATACGCAGTATTTT.